The clone carrying this TCR beta chain has a count of ten or more. Its matching antigen is unknown. The sample comes from a study of early T cells in non-severe SARS-CoV-2 infection. The overall study: Sequencing of unsorted whole blood was done on bulk RNA, leaving chains unpaired.

Points from the study as a whole: Comparison of clonotypes with VDJdb favored anti-spike CD8 responses while missing private and CD4 specificities.

Unique molecular identifiers tagged individual cDNA molecules. TCRdb reprocessed the 5' RACE reads via MiXCR and lists one record per CDR3 protein. The profile covers about 50,000 distinct CDR3 sequences, with 12% appearing a single time and about 2.7% taken by the ten largest. Germline V gives CDR1 SGHRS, CDR2 YFSETQ. V lost 3 bases and J lost 3, with 13 bases in between. The CDR3 length is 14 residues. The specimen was whole blood, collected at baseline. The chain uses TRBV5-1 and TRBJ2-7; D uncertain. The receptor was derived from an adult who was a healthcare worker with PCR-confirmed SARS-CoV-2 infection or an uninfected control (not recorded which). The CDR3, as DNA: TGCGCCAGCAGCTGGCCGGACGTCCTCTACGAGCAGTACTTC. Protein product: CASSWPDVLYEQYF.